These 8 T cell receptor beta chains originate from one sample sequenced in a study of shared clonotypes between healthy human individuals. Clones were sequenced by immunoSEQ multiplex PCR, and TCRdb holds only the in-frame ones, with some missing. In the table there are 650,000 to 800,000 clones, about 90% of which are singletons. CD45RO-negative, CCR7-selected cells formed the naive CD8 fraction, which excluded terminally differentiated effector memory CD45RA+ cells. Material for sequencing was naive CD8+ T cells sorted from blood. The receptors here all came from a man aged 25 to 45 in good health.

CDR3 sequence: CASSLVGVDEQFF. The DNA of the CDR3 is TGTGCCAGCAGCTTAGTTGGTGTGGATGAGCAGTTCTTC. The V and J genes are TRBV7-8 and TRBJ2-1; no definite D call. Trimming took off 1 base at V and 8 bases at J, with 9 bases between the two ends. The length of the CDR3 is 13 residues. Germline V gene data show CDR1 as SGHVS and CDR2 as FQNEAQ.

Written as DNA, the CDR3 is TGTGCCAGCAGCTCGGGACCCCTCGCCACCTACGAGCAGTACTTC. Protein: CASSSGPLATYEQYF. This rearrangement joins TRBV7-9 to TRBJ2-7; the D call may be TRBD1 or TRBD2 (5 bases each). The V end lost 4 bases, the J end lost 2 bases, and 15 bases lay between the germline ends. Looked up from germline, CDR1 is SEHNR and CDR2 is FQNEAQ (reference sequence). This CDR3 region has 15 residues.

The CDR3 DNA follows: TGTGCCAGTAGCGGGGACAGGGGCTACGAGCAGTACTTC. Its translation is CASSGDRGYEQYF. This sequence joins TRBV19 and TRBJ2-7; 10 nucleotides agree with TRBD1. V was clipped by 6 bases and J by 3 bases; unmatched bases: 2. The CDR3 loop spans 13 amino acids. The germline V gene has CDR1 LNHDA and CDR2 SQIVND (reference sequence).

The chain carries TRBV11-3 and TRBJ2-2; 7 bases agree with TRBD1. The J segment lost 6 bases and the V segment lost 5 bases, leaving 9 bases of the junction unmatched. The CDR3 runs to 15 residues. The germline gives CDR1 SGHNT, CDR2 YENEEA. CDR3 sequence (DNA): TGTGCCAGCAGCACCCGGACAGGTTCCCCCGGGGAGCTGTTTTTT. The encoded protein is CASSTRTGSPGELFF.

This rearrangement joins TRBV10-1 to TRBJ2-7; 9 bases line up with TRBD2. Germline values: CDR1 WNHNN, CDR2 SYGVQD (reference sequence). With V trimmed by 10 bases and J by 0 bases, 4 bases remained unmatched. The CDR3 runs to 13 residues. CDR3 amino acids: CATSAGGSYEQYF. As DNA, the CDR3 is TGCGCCACCTCAGCGGGAGGCTCCTACGAGCAGTACTTC.

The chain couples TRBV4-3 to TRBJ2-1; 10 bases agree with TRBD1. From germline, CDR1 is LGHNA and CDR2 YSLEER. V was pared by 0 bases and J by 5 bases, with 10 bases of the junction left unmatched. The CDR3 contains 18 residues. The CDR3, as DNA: TGCGCCAGCAGCCAAGACACCGCCGGGACAGGGGCGAACAATGAGCAGTTCTTC. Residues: CASSQDTAGTGANNEQFF.

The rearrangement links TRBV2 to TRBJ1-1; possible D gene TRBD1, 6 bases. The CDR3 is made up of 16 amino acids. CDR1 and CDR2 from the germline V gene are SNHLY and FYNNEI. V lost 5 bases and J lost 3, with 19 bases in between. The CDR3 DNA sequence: TGTGCCAGCAGTCCCTTTTTCCGGGACACCTACACTGAAGCTTTCTTT. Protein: CASSPFFRDTYTEAFF.

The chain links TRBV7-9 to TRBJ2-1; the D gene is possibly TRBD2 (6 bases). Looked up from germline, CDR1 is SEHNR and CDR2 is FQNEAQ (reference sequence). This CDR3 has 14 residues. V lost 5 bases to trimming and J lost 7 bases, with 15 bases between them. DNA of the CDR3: TGTGCCAGCAGCCCAGAGGCGGGAAGGAATGAGCAGTTCTTC. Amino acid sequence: CASSPEAGRNEQFF.